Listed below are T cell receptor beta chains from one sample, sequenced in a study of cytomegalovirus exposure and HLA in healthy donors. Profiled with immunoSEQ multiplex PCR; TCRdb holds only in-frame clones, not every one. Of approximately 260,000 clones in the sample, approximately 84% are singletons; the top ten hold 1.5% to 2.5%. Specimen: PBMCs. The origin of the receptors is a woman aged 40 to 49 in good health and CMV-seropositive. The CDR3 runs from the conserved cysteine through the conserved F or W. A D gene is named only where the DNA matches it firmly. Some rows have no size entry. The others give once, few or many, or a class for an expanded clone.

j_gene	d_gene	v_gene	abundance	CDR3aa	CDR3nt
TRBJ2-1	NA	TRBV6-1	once	CASTRGRDNEQFF	TGTGCCAGCACTAGGGGGAGGGACAATGAGCAGTTCTTC
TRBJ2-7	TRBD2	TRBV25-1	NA	CASTPMGGGSYEQYF	TGTGCCAGCACCCCTATGGGGGGAGGGAGCTACGAGCAGTACTTC
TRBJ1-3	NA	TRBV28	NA	CASASPGSGNTIYF	TGTGCCAGCGCGTCTCCCGGCTCTGGAAACACCATATATTTT
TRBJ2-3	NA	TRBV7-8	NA	CASSFYDYGADTQYF	TGTGCCAGCAGTTTCTATGACTATGGGGCAGATACGCAGTATTTT
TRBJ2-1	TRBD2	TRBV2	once	CASPGLASNEQFF	TGTGCCAGCCCCGGACTAGCGAGCAATGAGCAGTTCTTC
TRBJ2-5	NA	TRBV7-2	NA	CASSRGLFPQETQYF	TGTGCCAGCAGCCGGGGACTTTTCCCACAAGAGACCCAGTACTTC
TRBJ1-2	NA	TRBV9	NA	CASSVATGYGQGYTF	TGTGCCAGCAGCGTAGCCACAGGGTACGGTCAGGGCTACACCTTC
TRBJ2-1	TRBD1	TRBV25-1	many	CASSLWGQPRNEQFF	TGTGCCAGCAGTTTGTGGGGACAGCCTAGAAATGAGCAGTTCTTC
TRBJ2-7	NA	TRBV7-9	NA	CASSLGVPTTYEQYF	TGTGCCAGCAGCTTAGGGGTCCCGACAACCTACGAGCAGTACTTC
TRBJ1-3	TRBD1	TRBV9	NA	CASGKQGAQGNTIYF	TGTGCCAGCGGCAAACAGGGGGCGCAAGGAAACACCATATATTTT
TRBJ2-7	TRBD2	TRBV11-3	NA	CASSSYSGRSYEQYF	TGTGCCAGCAGCTCCTATAGCGGGAGGTCCTACGAGCAGTACTTC
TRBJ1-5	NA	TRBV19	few	CASSIHGAANQPQHF	TGTGCCAGTAGTATTCACGGAGCAGCTAATCAGCCCCAGCATTTT
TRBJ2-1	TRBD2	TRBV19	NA	CASNPGLAGLPGDEQFF	TGTGCCAGTAATCCGGGACTAGCGGGACTTCCGGGGGATGAGCAGTTCTTC
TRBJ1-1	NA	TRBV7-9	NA	CASSLSPLNTEAFF	TGTGCCAGCAGCTTATCTCCCCTGAACACTGAAGCTTTCTTT
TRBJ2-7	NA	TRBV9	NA	CASSVAGTSYEQYF	TGTGCCAGCAGCGTAGCTGGGACTTCGTACGAGCAGTACTTC
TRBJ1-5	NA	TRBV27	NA	CASTPVGGSGDQPQHF	TGTGCCAGCACCCCGGTCGGCGGGTCGGGAGATCAGCCCCAGCATTTT
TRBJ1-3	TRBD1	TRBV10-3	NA	CAISEGAGGRPGNTIYF	TGTGCCATCAGTGAAGGGGCAGGGGGGAGACCTGGAAACACCATATATTTT
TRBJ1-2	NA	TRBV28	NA	CASSFAQRINYGYTF	TGTGCCAGCAGTTTCGCACAGAGAATCAACTATGGCTACACCTTC
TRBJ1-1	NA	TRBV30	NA	CAWSGQTENTEAFF	TGTGCCTGGAGTGGACAGACGGAGAACACTGAAGCTTTCTTT
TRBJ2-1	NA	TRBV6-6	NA	CASTEGPINNEQFF	TGTGCCAGCACCGAGGGCCCGATAAACAATGAGCAGTTCTTC
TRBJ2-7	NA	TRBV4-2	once	CASSQGLWGAGGYEQYF	TGTGCCAGCAGCCAAGGGCTCTGGGGGGCAGGGGGCTACGAGCAGTACTTC
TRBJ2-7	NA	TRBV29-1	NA	CSVESFGFGIREQYF	TGCAGCGTTGAAAGCTTCGGGTTTGGAATACGCGAGCAGTACTTC
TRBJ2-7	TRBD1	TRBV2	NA	CASRAGQGDEEQYF	TGTGCCAGCAGGGCGGGACAGGGGGATGAAGAGCAGTACTTC
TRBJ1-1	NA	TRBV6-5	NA	CASRPGHRHTEAFF	TGTGCCAGCAGACCGGGACACCGCCACACTGAAGCTTTCTTT
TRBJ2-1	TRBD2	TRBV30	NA	CAWSVGLAGGDNEQFF	TGTGCCTGGAGTGTTGGACTAGCGGGAGGCGACAATGAGCAGTTCTTC
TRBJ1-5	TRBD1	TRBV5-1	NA	CASSPDRGDQPQHF	TGCGCCAGCAGCCCGGACAGGGGCGATCAGCCCCAGCATTTT
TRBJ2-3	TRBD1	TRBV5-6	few	CASSLGGTGFRGADTQYF	TGTGCCAGCAGCTTGGGAGGGACAGGGTTTAGGGGCGCAGATACGCAGTATTTT
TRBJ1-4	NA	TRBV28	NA	CATRQVNNEKLFF	TGTGCCACCCGACAGGTCAATAATGAAAAACTGTTTTTT
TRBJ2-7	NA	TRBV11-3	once	CASSLGGVGQSSYEQYF	TGTGCCAGCAGCTTGGGTGGGGTCGGACAGAGCTCCTACGAGCAGTACTTC
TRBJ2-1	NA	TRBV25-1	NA	CASIGIGPFSYNEQFF	TGTGCCAGCATCGGGATTGGTCCTTTTTCATACAATGAGCAGTTCTTC
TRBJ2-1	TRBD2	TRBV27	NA	CASKTSGNNNEQFF	TGTGCCAGCAAGACTAGCGGGAATAACAATGAGCAGTTCTTC
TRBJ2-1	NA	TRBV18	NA	CASSPFLAPSYNEQFF	TGTGCCAGCTCACCGTTCCTAGCGCCTTCCTACAATGAGCAGTTCTTC
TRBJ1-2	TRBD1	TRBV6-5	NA	CASSKRQGGRDGYTF	TGTGCCAGTAGCAAGCGACAGGGGGGGAGGGATGGCTACACCTTC
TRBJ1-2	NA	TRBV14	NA	CASSQAEGLFYGYTF	TGTGCCAGCAGCCAAGCCGAGGGACTTTTCTATGGCTACACCTTC
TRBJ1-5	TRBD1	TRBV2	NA	CASSEHPRDSGNQPQHF	TGTGCCAGCAGTGAACACCCCCGGGACAGCGGGAATCAGCCCCAGCATTTT
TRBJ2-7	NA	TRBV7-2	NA	CASSHGGQLYEQYF	TGTGCCAGCAGCCATGGTGGACAGCTATACGAGCAGTACTTC
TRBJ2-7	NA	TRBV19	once	CASKDDLDGYEQYF	TGTGCCAGTAAGGATGACTTAGACGGTTACGAGCAGTACTTC
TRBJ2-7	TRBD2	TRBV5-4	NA	CASSLGAGGGAEQYF	TGTGCCAGCAGCTTGGGGGCGGGAGGGGGTGCCGAGCAGTACTTC
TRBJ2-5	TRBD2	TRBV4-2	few	CASSQDRVAGGSEETQYF	TGTGCCAGCAGCCAAGATCGGGTAGCGGGAGGCTCCGAAGAGACCCAGTACTTC
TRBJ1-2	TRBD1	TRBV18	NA	CASSPIQGVDGYTF	TGTGCCAGCTCACCCATACAGGGGGTGGATGGCTACACCTTC
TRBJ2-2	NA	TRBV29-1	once	CSVAVPNTGELFF	TGCAGCGTTGCGGTACCTAACACCGGGGAGCTGTTTTTT
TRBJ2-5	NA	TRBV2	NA	CASSRVLETQYF	TGTGCCAGCAGCAGGGTTCTTGAGACCCAGTACTTC
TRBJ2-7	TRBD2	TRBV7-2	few	CASSLRAGGREQYF	TGTGCCAGCAGCTTGAGAGCGGGAGGAAGAGAGCAGTACTTC
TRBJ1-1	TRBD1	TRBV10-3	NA	CAIRQGAAEAFF	TGTGCCATTCGACAGGGGGCGGCCGAAGCTTTCTTT
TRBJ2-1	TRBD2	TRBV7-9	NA	CASRIGGTSGQSYNEQFF	TGTGCCAGCAGAATAGGCGGGACTAGCGGACAATCCTACAATGAGCAGTTCTTC
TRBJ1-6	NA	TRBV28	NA	CASSLLRNSPLHF	TGTGCCAGCAGTTTACTCCGGAATTCACCCCTCCACTTT
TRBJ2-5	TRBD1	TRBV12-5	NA	CASGLGGQGQETQYF	TGTGCTAGTGGTTTGGGAGGACAGGGACAAGAGACCCAGTACTTC
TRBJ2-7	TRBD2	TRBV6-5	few	CARLAGDDEQYF	TGTGCCAGGCTAGCGGGAGATGACGAGCAGTACTTC
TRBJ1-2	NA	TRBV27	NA	CASRGWGVNGYTF	TGTGCCAGCAGGGGTTGGGGGGTGAATGGCTACACCTTC